This T cell receptor beta chain was identified in a study of control samples from healthy donors and cancer patients. Points on this clone: Relative to the germline gene, one junction end is altered; a read error may explain this.

The CDR3 runs to 16 residues. Germline CDR1 is LNHDA and CDR2 is SQIVND (reference sequence). Sequencing used immunoSEQ multiplex PCR; TCRdb keeps in-frame clones, though not all of them. The data contain a few hundred thousand clones, around 90% of them singletons. The sequenced sample was PBMCs. This clonotype originated in a man between 40 and 49 years old with head and neck cancer. The chain has TRBV19 and TRBJ2-2; D possibly corresponds to TRBD2 (5 bases). The chain's CDR3 is CASRDPIIAKTGELFF. For the CDR3, the DNA is TGTGCCAGTAGGGATCCCATAATAGCGAAAACCGGGGAGCTGTTTTTT.